These T cell receptor beta chains were read from a single sample in a study of blood T cells in healthy people across ages. One entry per CDR3 protein, called by TCRdb with MiXCR from the 5' RACE reads. The table has around 800,000 distinct CDR3 sequences, around 24% seen once. This same sample was also taken into another study, of T cells of mothers and their children.

Sequenced: blood. The receptor source for this set is a boy between 10 and 17 years old in good health. Each CDR3 is given with its conserved first and last residue.

TRBV20-1,12,CSARDQNTEAFF
TRBV6-5,16,CASSYSGEPNTGELFF
TRBV6-6,15,CASSPLTPSGTEAFF
TRBV28,15,CASSSDQEYQESQYF
TRBV4-2,13,CASSQAGDYGYTF
TRBV29-1,12,CSVGRNTGELFF
TRBV14,15,CASSQDSYGTYGYTF
TRBV7-3,11,CASFIHGEQYF
TRBV27,15,CASSPPGSYNSPLHF
TRBV27,14,CASGRGQALNEQFF
TRBV12-3/TRBV12-4,16,CASRGSGGFDTGALFF
TRBV4-2,17,CASSQEWLAGAGETQYF
TRBV20-1,13,CSGADPSTDTQYF
TRBV24-1,18,CATSNPTSGGIGQETQYF
TRBV12-3/TRBV12-4,14,CASSPRGGKNIQYF
TRBV27,12,CASRRSNYGYTF
TRBV6-6,16,CASSSRASGGRETQYF
TRBV28,14,CASRRAGQNEKLFF
TRBV6-2/TRBV6-3,17,CASSYLYRVLSQSASFF
TRBV28,14,CATETSGGTDTQYF
TRBV7-9,15,CASSDPIRGNYGYTF
TRBV3-1,15,CASSPTSDGANVLTF
TRBV14,13,CASSPQEYNEQFF
TRBV7-3,14,CASSFDTGTGELFF
TRBV20-1,12,CSASTGNEKLFF
TRBV2,14,CASTPSEAIWGYTF
TRBV18,17,CASSPFRSGGHSYEQYF
TRBV12-3/TRBV12-4,11,CASGLDHEQYF
TRBV20-1,13,CSARGEGAYEQYF
TRBV9,14,CASSEGRGPYEQYF
TRBV28,14,CASSWLRGPRSLHF
TRBV7-2,15,CASSLLQGRQETQYF
TRBV7-9,14,CASSKLAGENEQFF
TRBV12-3/TRBV12-4,13,CASSLSEGRGYTF
TRBV6-1,11,CASQGNTEAFF
TRBV3-1,15,CASSRRTGEDQPQHF
TRBV11-2,14,CASIRGQDSYEQYF
TRBV5-1,16,CASSFRGVRLNTEAFF
TRBV20-1,15,CSARGPRTSPYEQYF
TRBV11-2,15,CASSLGQGMADTQYF
TRBV28,14,CASSPGPNHEKLFF
TRBV11-2,18,CASSLEGGSGGAGHEQFF
TRBV10-1,17,CASSESWGTGNQETQYF
TRBV4-2,13,CASSTRVDTEAFF
TRBV20-1,11,CSADIAYEQYF
TRBV29-1,13,CSVERGMNTEAFF
TRBV5-5,13,CASSPGNRNEQFF
TRBV9,15,CASSVATGPDYEQYF
TRBV10-3,14,CAISPTLRTGELFF
TRBV5-1,12,CASSLAQTEQYF
TRBV4-1,13,CASLVLDDYEQYF
TRBV20-1,15,CSETSGGSSTDTQYF
TRBV10-1,13,CASTRDFTGELFF
TRBV29-1,17,CSVLWTVPSSGANVLTF
TRBV30,15,CAWSHREGLGEKLFF
TRBV27,11,CASRQEETQYF
TRBV12-3/TRBV12-4,14,CASSGGGATDTQYF